The clone carrying this T cell receptor beta chain has just a few counts. This entry comes from a study of T cells in Graves' hyperthyroidism and ophthalmopathy. Template material for amplifying TCR beta CDR3 regions consisted of RNA transcripts. In the first-round RT-PCR of the TCR CDR3, the HTBI primer set was used. TCRdb independently ran MiXCR on the multiplex PCR reads; one entry per CDR3 protein. The sample includes approximately 600,000 distinct CDR3 sequences, 20% to 25% of them seen just once. In germline, CDR1 is DFQATT, CDR2 SNEGSKA (reference sequence). The CDR3 length is 15 residues. V lost 6 bases to trimming and J lost 1 base; unmatched junction nucleotides: 8.

The sample was blood. This receptor was obtained from a man aged 25-45 years with Graves' ophthalmopathy. The chain carries TRBV20-1 and TRBJ1-1; 10 bases fit TRBD1. As DNA, the CDR3 is TGCAGTGCCGCCGGGACAGGGGTATGGAACACTGAAGCTTTCTTT. Protein sequence: CSAAGTGVWNTEAFF.